Listed here are 22 T cell receptor beta chains from one sample, sequenced in a study of T cell clonotyping in hematopoietic cell transplantation. Data came from immunoSEQ multiplex PCR; TCRdb stores just in-frame clones and leaves some out. The data show about 15,000 clones, with roughly 90% seen just once and around 3% held by the top ten. The sample was peripheral blood mononuclear cells. The receptors come from a man between 50 and 59 years old in good health. Some clones in this sample may be carry-over from other donors' samples.

The rearrangement uses TRBV25-1 and TRBJ2-5; possibly TRBD2 for D (6 bases). CDR1 is MGHDK, CDR2 SYGVNS, per germline. The CDR3 is 16 amino acids. The V end lost 0 bases, the J end lost 2 bases, and 13 bases lay between the germline ends. CDR3: CASSEYGGGGQETQYF. In DNA, the CDR3 is TGTGCCAGCAGTGAATACGGGGGTGGAGGGCAAGAGACCCAGTACTTC.

The rearrangement uses TRBV5-1 and TRBJ2-3; unclear D gene. This CDR3 region has 11 residues. Germline loops: CDR1 SGHRS, CDR2 YFSETQ. Trimming pared 8 bases from V and 4 bases from J, leaving 8 bases between. The CDR3 DNA reads as TGCGCCAGTAGCCAGGCAGATACGCAGTATTTT. It codes for CASSQADTQYF.

V usage is TRBV7-9 and J usage is TRBJ1-6; weak D call: TRBD1 (5 bases). Germline V gene lookup returns CDR1 SEHNR and CDR2 FQNEAQ (reference sequence). CDR3 length: 15 amino acids. V was trimmed by 7 bases and J by 7 bases, leaving 17 bases between them. The CDR3 loop is CASTLSGTGNSPLHF. As DNA, the CDR3 is TGTGCCAGCACCCTATCAGGGACCGGGAATTCACCCCTCCACTTT.

The rearrangement joins TRBV6-5 to TRBJ2-7; D unresolved. Trimming removed 4 bases from V and 3 bases from J, with 10 bases in between. The length of the CDR3 is 13 residues. Germline lookup yields CDR1 MNHEY and CDR2 SVGAGI. The CDR3 DNA reads as TGTGCCAGCAGTTCAGCCATATTCTACGAGCAGTACTTC. This codes for CASSSAIFYEQYF.

The chain employs TRBV30 and TRBJ2-5; D remains ambiguous. The V end lost 2 bases, the J end lost 2 bases, and 12 bases lay between the germline ends. The CDR3 runs 14 residues. Looked up from germline, CDR1 is GTSNPN and CDR2 is SVGIG (reference sequence). CDR3 DNA sequence: TGTGCCTGGAGTAGGTTGGCGGTACAAGAGACCCAGTACTTC. Protein sequence: CAWSRLAVQETQYF.

The rearrangement uses TRBV4-1 and TRBJ2-2; D possibly corresponds to TRBD1 (6 bases). This CDR3 comprises 13 residues. The V end was cut by 7 bases, the J end by 4 bases, with 10 bases between. Germline assignment: CDR1 MGHRA and CDR2 YSYEKL. The CDR3 DNA reads TGCGCCAGCACAGGGGTCGGCACCGGGGAGCTGTTTTTT. Protein: CASTGVGTGELFF.

The chain carries TRBV6-1 and TRBJ1-6; D gene unclear. V lost 3 bases, J lost 7 bases, and 10 bases lay in between. The CDR3 spans 14 residues. Looked up from germline, CDR1 is MNHNS and CDR2 is SASEGT. The CDR3 nucleotides read TGTGCCAGCAGTGATAAGGGAGGGAATTCACCCCTCCACTTT. This codes for CASSDKGGNSPLHF.

This sequence joins TRBV5-6 and TRBJ1-3; D not resolved. The germline V gene has CDR1 SGHDT and CDR2 YYEEEE. The CDR3 loop spans 14 amino acids. V was shortened by 0 bases and J by 2 bases, with 6 bases between the two germline ends. CDR3 sequence reads: CASSLAGTGNTIYF. The CDR3 region has the DNA TGTGCCAGCAGCTTGGCCGGGACTGGAAACACCATATATTTT.

The V and J genes are TRBV4-1 and TRBJ1-2, with D perhaps matching TRBD1 (5 bases). V was shortened by 4 bases and J by 3 bases, with 9 bases between the two germline ends. This CDR3 has 13 residues. Germline assignment: CDR1 MGHRA and CDR2 YSYEKL. CDR3 sequence: CASSLGADYGYTF. The DNA of the CDR3 is TGCGCCAGCAGCCTCGGGGCAGACTATGGCTACACCTTC.

The gene calls are TRBV6-5 and TRBJ2-1, with 13 bases identical to TRBD2. V shed 6 bases and J 4 bases; nucleotides not matched to a gene: 3. The CDR3 extends over 15 amino acids. Germline V gene sequence: CDR1 MNHEY, CDR2 SVGAGI. CDR3 loop: CASRLAGGVYNEQFF. The CDR3 DNA follows: TGTGCCAGCAGACTAGCGGGGGGGGTTTACAATGAGCAGTTCTTC.

The CDR3 region is CASSLGAGIQETQYF. The CDR3 DNA reads TGTGCCAGCAGCCTCGGAGCGGGTATCCAAGAGACCCAGTACTTC. This chain joins TRBV7-8 and TRBJ2-5; possibly TRBD2 for D (6 bases). This CDR3 spans 15 amino acids. Germline CDR1 SGHVS, CDR2 FQNEAQ. V lost 5 bases and J lost 1, with 14 bases in between.

On this clone itself: Other DNA sequences in the sample encode the same CDR3. V usage is TRBV5-1 and J usage is TRBJ1-5; a weak D match, TRBD1 (6 bases). This CDR3 is 13 amino acids long. Trimming took 0 bases from V and 6 from J, leaving 7 bases between them. In germline, CDR1 is SGHRS, CDR2 YFSETQ. The CDR3 nucleotides read TGCGCCAGCAGCTTGGAAGGGGGTCAGCCCCAGCATTTT. This gives the protein CASSLEGGQPQHF.

As DNA, the CDR3 is TGTGCCAGCAGCTTGGGACAGGGAATTGGTGGCTACACCTTC. Translation gives CASSLGQGIGGYTF. This rearrangement joins TRBV5-6 to TRBJ1-2, with TRBD1 matching over 7 bases. The CDR3 sequence is 14 residues long. Germline values: CDR1 SGHDT, CDR2 YYEEEE. Trimming removed 0 bases from V and 7 bases from J; junction bases left unmatched: 6.

The chain recombines TRBV2 with TRBJ2-1; 8 nucleotides agree with TRBD2. V gave up 6 bases and J gave up 2 bases; unmatched junction bases: 3. There are 14 residues in the CDR3. Germline V gives CDR1 SNHLY, CDR2 FYNNEI. The CDR3: CASRTGGAYNEQFF. DNA of the CDR3: TGTGCCAGCAGAACGGGGGGGGCCTACAATGAGCAGTTCTTC.

The chain carries TRBV7-2 and TRBJ1-2; D is undetermined. This CDR3 spans 12 amino acids. The ends were cut back, 11 bases at V and 1 base at J, with 11 bases in the middle. From germline, CDR1 is SGHTA and CDR2 FQGNSA. The CDR3 sequence is CASAGDNYGYTF. The CDR3 DNA follows: TGTGCCTCAGCTGGAGATAACTATGGCTACACCTTC.

The chain recombines TRBV15 with TRBJ1-5; perhaps TRBD1 as D (5 bases). V gave up 0 bases and J gave up 5 bases, with 8 bases separating them. CDR1 is LNHNV, CDR2 YYDKDF, per germline (reference sequence). This CDR3 is 14 amino acids long. The CDR3 bases are TGTGCCACCAGCAGAGAGCAGGGCCATCAGCCCCAGCATTTT. Translation gives CATSREQGHQPQHF.

In this sample, this clone is large. The chain combines TRBV11-1 with TRBJ1-6; D is undetermined. V lost 4 bases, J lost 0 bases, and 10 bases lay in between. The germline V gene has CDR1 SGHAT and CDR2 FQDESV (reference sequence). The CDR3 length is 16 residues. The CDR3 here is CASSSLQSSYNSPLHF. CDR3 bases: TGTGCCAGCAGCTCCCTCCAGAGCTCCTATAATTCACCCCTCCACTTT.

V gene TRBV11-1 combines with J gene TRBJ2-5, with D unresolved. The germline V and J ends were trimmed by 0 bases and 4 bases, with 12 bases remaining between them. The CDR3 spans 15 residues. The germline V gene has CDR1 SGHAT and CDR2 FQDESV (reference sequence). The CDR3 bases are TGTGCCAGCAGCTTAGCCGGGCAGAGTGTAGAGACCCAGTACTTC. Residues: CASSLAGQSVETQYF.

This clone came up once. The chain has TRBV28 and TRBJ2-6, with unresolved D. The germline V gene encodes CDR1 MDHEN and CDR2 SYDVKM. Trimming cost V 6 bases and J 2 bases, with 8 bases left between them. The CDR3 has 14 residues. CDR3 DNA sequence: TGTGCCAGCAGCCCGCCGACTGGGGCCAACGTCCTGACTTTC. Its protein product is CASSPPTGANVLTF.

The gene calls are TRBV30 and TRBJ2-7; D unclear. V shed 2 bases and J shed 4 bases, with 6 bases lying between them. CDR3 length: 11 residues. CDR1 and CDR2 (germline): GTSNPN, SVGIG (reference sequence). In DNA form, the CDR3 reads TGTGCCTGGAGTAACAGATACGAGCAGTACTTC. Residues: CAWSNRYEQYF. Full variable domain (missing parts from reference TRBV30 and TRBJ2-7): SQTIHQWPATLVQPVGSPLSLECTVEGTSNPNLYWYRQAAGRGLQLLFYSVGIGQISSEVPQNLSASRPQDRQFILSSKKLLLSDSGFYLCAWSNRYEQYFGPGTRLTVT.

The chain recombines TRBV11-3 with TRBJ2-5, with 10 bases identical to TRBD2. This CDR3 region has 15 residues. V was clipped by 5 bases and J by 5 bases; unmatched bases: 8. Germline CDR1 and CDR2: SGHNT and YENEEA. The CDR3 DNA is TGTGCCAGCAGCCCCGCTAGCGGGGGACGGGAGACCCAGTACTTC. Translating it yields CASSPASGGRETQYF.

On this clone: Mismatch with germline at one junction end may stem from a read error. The CDR3 loop reads CSAGDRDAFF. The DNA for the CDR3 is TGCAGTGCTGGAGACAGGGATGCTTTCTTT. The chain employs TRBV20-1 and TRBJ1-1, with 7 bases matching TRBD1. CDR3 length equals 10 residues. Per the germline V gene, CDR1 is DFQATT and CDR2 is SNEGSKA (reference sequence).